This TCR beta chain was identified during a study of T cell responses to AZD1222 COVID-19 vaccine. About the research overall: Pooling was applied to second doses at about 4 or about 12 weeks.

Broader study findings: Donors in the cohort were predominantly white British and more often female, and clonal diversity was possibly underestimated. The number of AZD1222 recipients seropositive at baseline was only five to seven. Mapped onto spike, vaccine-associated CD4 TCRs spanned it and were dominant at 160-218 and 743-854.

Assay used: immunoSEQ multiplex PCR; TCRdb lists only in-frame clones, some missing. The table includes about 140,000 clones, less than 95% detected once. The CDR3 is 12 amino acids. V was clipped by 3 bases and J by 5 bases, with 6 bases between them. CDR1 is LGHNA and CDR2 is YNFKEQ in the germline V gene. Turning to this clone: Its antigen is unidentified.

The sample here was peripheral blood, taken on day 0 of AZD1222 vaccination. The chain couples TRBV4-2 to TRBJ2-3; D not certain. The clonotype was recovered from an adult in good health. In nucleotides, the CDR3 is TGTGCCAGCAGCCAGAGTAGAGATACGCAGTATTTT. This encodes CASSQSRDTQYF.